This entry lists 30 T cell receptor beta chains sequenced from one sample in a study of response to subunit inactivated influenza vaccine (dated by TCRdb to 2016 to 2019). Library prep was done by RT-PCR. TCRdb lists the instrument as Illumina HiSeq 2500. TCRdb applied fastp at Q25 and MiXCR to the public reads, then kept only in-frame beta chains. Rows with a matching CDR3 protein are joined into one entry that keeps the most common DNA and genes. This sample holds about 480,000 distinct CDR3 sequences; over 25% were observed only once. Of the sample, approximately 2% falls within the top ten clones. The sample consisted of CD4+ T cells sorted from PBMCs, taken 5 to 6 days after vaccination. Source of these receptors: a man in his fifties who received an inactivated influenza vaccine. Donor details come from another sample of the same person, matched by shared clones.

The chain has TRBV20-1 and TRBJ1-5; no reliable D call. Germline CDR1 reads DFQATT; CDR2 reads SNEGSKA (reference sequence). The CDR3 loop spans 13 amino acids. The V end was cut by 5 bases, the J end by 3 bases, with 11 bases between. The CDR3 loop is CSASGLTNQPQHF. The CDR3 nucleotides are TGCAGTGCTTCAGGACTCACCAATCAGCCCCAGCATTTT.

This clonotype was detected a few times. The V and J genes are TRBV12-3 or TRBV12-4 and TRBJ1-5; D not resolved. Trimming took 6 bases from V and 7 from J, leaving 16 bases between them. CDR3 length: 14 amino acids. CDR3 coding DNA: TGTGCCAGCAGCTTTTCCCCTATCGGGCAGCCCCAGCATTTT. Amino acids: CASSFSPIGQPQHF.

V gene TRBV7-2 combines with J gene TRBJ2-1; no clear D. The CDR3 covers 12 residues. Trimming shortened V by 4 bases and J by 13 bases, and 14 bases separated the two germline ends. Germline V gene sequence: CDR1 SGHTA, CDR2 FQGNSA. The CDR3 loop is CASSSGLGLQFF. CDR3 coding DNA: TGTGCCAGCAGCTCCGGGTTGGGGTTACAGTTCTTC.

This clonotype came up a few times. V and J are TRBV5-1 and TRBJ2-4; 7 bases align to TRBD2. The J segment lost 3 bases and the V segment lost 4 bases, leaving 7 bases of the junction unmatched. The CDR3 length is 15 residues. CDR1 is SGHRS, CDR2 YFSETQ, per germline. CDR3 nucleotide sequence: TGCGCCAGCAGCCCCTGGGGGGGGGACAAAAACATTCAGTACTTC. Encoded protein: CASSPWGGDKNIQYF. The variable domain in full, with the rest retrieved from reference TRBV5-1 and TRBJ2-4, is KAGVTQTPRYLIKTRGQQVTLSCSPISGHRSVSWYQQTPGQGLQFLFEYFSETQRNKGNFPGRFSGRQFSNSRSEMNVSTLELGDSALYLCASSPWGGDKNIQYFGAGTRLSVL.

CDR3 amino acids: CASSYHRNSSGIPSGANVLTF. The CDR3 DNA follows: TGTGCCAGCAGTTACCATAGAAACTCTAGCGGGATCCCATCTGGGGCCAACGTCCTGACTTTC. The gene calls are TRBV6-2 or TRBV6-3 and TRBJ2-6; TRBD2 matches at 9 bases. CDR3 length equals 21 residues. V was clipped by 2 bases and J by 1 base; unmatched bases: 15. Germline V gene lookup returns CDR1 MNHEY and CDR2 SVGEGT.

This clonotype showed up many times. The J gene is TRBJ2-7, the V gene TRBV4-3, with a possible D match to TRBD2 (6 bases). The CDR3 has 18 amino acids. The V gene lost 3 bases and the J gene lost 0 bases, with 21 bases spanning the gap. Germline V gene lookup returns CDR1 LGHNA and CDR2 YSLEER. CDR3 in amino acids: CASSQRVEGGGNSYEQYF. Here the CDR3 DNA reads TGCGCCAGCAGCCAGAGGGTGGAAGGTGGAGGGAACTCCTACGAGCAGTACTTC.

The sample holds a few counts of this clonotype. This chain connects TRBV12-3 or TRBV12-4 to TRBJ2-3; D gene uncertain. Deletions cut 3 bases from V and 4 bases from J, with 14 bases between. The CDR3 loop spans 15 amino acids. CDR3 amino acids: CASSLAWGGADTQYF. CDR3 nucleotide sequence: TGTGCCAGCAGTTTGGCCTGGGGTGGCGCAGATACGCAGTATTTT.

The rearrangement links TRBV6-2 or TRBV6-3 to TRBJ2-1; D uncertain. The CDR3 is 14 amino acids. The germline V and J ends were trimmed by 6 bases and 0 bases, with 9 bases remaining between them. Per germline, CDR1 MNHEY and CDR2 SVGEGT. The CDR3 reads CASSLQSSYNEQFF. DNA of the CDR3: TGTGCCAGCAGCTTACAAAGCTCCTACAATGAGCAGTTCTTC.

This clonotype showed up many times. This sequence joins TRBV4-3 and TRBJ2-3, with 7 bases matching TRBD2. From germline, CDR1 is LGHNA and CDR2 YSLEER. The junction had 10 bases not matched to a gene; V was cut back by 1 base and J by 6 bases. The CDR3 runs 16 residues. Here the CDR3 DNA reads TGCGCCAGCAGCCAAGCCGGCGGGAGAGCGATTGATACGCAGTATTTT. Its protein product is CASSQAGGRAIDTQYF.

There are a few counts of this clonotype. The chain joins TRBV12-3 or TRBV12-4 to TRBJ1-6; no clear D gene. The CDR3 has 13 amino acids. Trimming took 6 bases from V and 6 from J, leaving 9 bases between them. CDR3 sequence reads: CASSRPRNSPLHF. CDR3 bases: TGTGCCAGCAGCCGTCCCCGTAATTCACCCCTCCACTTT.

This clonotype was picked up a small number of times. The rearrangement links TRBV11-2 to TRBJ2-2; no reliable D call. Trimming pared 1 base from V and 4 bases from J, leaving 7 bases between. In germline, CDR1 is SGHAT, CDR2 FQNNGV. The CDR3 length is 14 residues. In nucleotides, the CDR3 is TGTGCCAGCAGCTTAGTCCACAGCACCGGGGAGCTGTTTTTT. Its protein product is CASSLVHSTGELFF.

CDR3 DNA sequence: TGTGCCTGGAGTGTAGCGACTAGCGGACCGACTAAGCAGTTCTTC. This sequence encodes CAWSVATSGPTKQFF. V is TRBV30 and J is TRBJ2-1; TRBD2 agrees at 9 bases. CDR3 length equals 15 residues. The germline CDR1 and CDR2 sequences are GTSNPN and SVGIG (reference sequence). The J segment lost 11 bases and the V segment lost 0 bases, leaving 11 bases of the junction unmatched.

The chain is built from TRBV6-1 and TRBJ1-6; a possible D gene is TRBD1 (6 bases). CDR1 and CDR2 (germline): MNHNS, SASEGT. The CDR3 is 15 residues long. The V end lost 7 bases, the J end lost 6 bases, and 16 bases lay between the germline ends. CDR3: CASIQGKKGNSPLHF. The CDR3 DNA follows: TGTGCCAGCATTCAGGGGAAAAAGGGTAATTCACCCCTCCACTTT.

In its sample, this clonotype was seen once. This rearrangement joins TRBV20-1 to TRBJ2-3; D is undetermined. The CDR3 has 14 amino acids. Trimming cost V 0 bases and J 0 bases, with 7 bases left between them. Looked up from germline, CDR1 is DFQATT and CDR2 is SNEGSKA (reference sequence). CDR3 residues: CSARDPESTDTQYF. In DNA, the CDR3 is TGCAGTGCTAGAGATCCCGAGAGCACAGATACGCAGTATTTT.

In this sample, this clonotype turned up many times. This chain links TRBV12-3 or TRBV12-4 with TRBJ2-2; the D is unclear. Trimming took off 2 bases at V and 6 bases at J, with 4 bases between the two ends. The CDR3 runs to 12 residues. This CDR3 is CASSLSSGELFF. The CDR3 DNA follows: TGTGCCAGCAGTTTAAGTTCCGGGGAGCTGTTTTTT.

This rearrangement joins TRBV7-9 to TRBJ2-2; D possibly uses TRBD1 or TRBD2 (7 bases each). Germline CDR1 and CDR2: SEHNR and FQNEAQ (reference sequence). V shed 6 bases and J shed 0 bases, with 14 bases lying between them. The CDR3 is 16 residues long. The CDR3 DNA reads TGTGCCAGCAGACGGAGCGGGACAGCGAACACCGGGGAGCTGTTTTTT. It codes for CASRRSGTANTGELFF.

The chain carries TRBV4-2 and TRBJ2-7, with 14 bases that match TRBD2. V lost 0 bases and J lost 6; bases outside the gene matches: 7. The CDR3 consists of 17 residues. Germline V lookup: CDR1 LGHNA, CDR2 YNFKEQ. The CDR3 spells CASSQETRLAGGREQYF. DNA of the CDR3: TGTGCCAGCAGCCAAGAAACGAGACTAGCGGGAGGGCGCGAGCAGTACTTC.

The rearrangement joins TRBV10-3 to TRBJ2-3, with TRBD1 as a possible D gene (6 bases). With 6 bases removed from V and 2 bases from J, the gap between germline ends came to 12 bases. Germline assignment: CDR1 ENHRY and CDR2 SYGVKD. The CDR3 runs 14 residues. CDR3 bases: TGTGCCATCAGGGACAGACAGGACACAGATACGCAGTATTTT. As protein: CAIRDRQDTDTQYF.

This clonotype was counted between two and nine times. The V gene is TRBV10-3, the J gene TRBJ2-7, with 7 bases identical to TRBD2. The germline CDR1 and CDR2 sequences are ENHRY and SYGVKD. The length of the CDR3 is 15 residues. The trim removed 3 bases at V and 3 bases at J, leaving 8 bases unmatched. In DNA form, the CDR3 reads TGTGCCATCAGTGAAGAGGGAGGGAGAGGCTACGAGCAGTACTTC. Protein product: CAISEEGGRGYEQYF.

The chain carries TRBV20-1 and TRBJ2-7; D is unclear. Germline assignment: CDR1 DFQATT and CDR2 SNEGSKA (reference sequence). The V gene lost 5 bases and the J gene lost 3 bases, with 5 bases spanning the gap. The CDR3 is 10 residues long. The CDR3 spells CSAEYYEQYF. The CDR3 region has the DNA TGCAGTGCTGAATACTACGAGCAGTACTTC.

The chain joins TRBV6-1 to TRBJ1-2; weak D call: TRBD1 (5 bases). Germline lookup yields CDR1 MNHNS and CDR2 SASEGT. This CDR3 is built from 15 residues. Trimming took 7 bases from V and 8 from J, leaving 23 bases between them. The DNA for the CDR3 is TGTGCCAGCACCACCCTACAGGACTTATCCTTCGGCTACACCTTC. It specifies CASTTLQDLSFGYTF.

The chain links TRBV20-1 to TRBJ2-2; D gene ambiguous. V lost 3 bases and J lost 2, with 16 bases in between. This CDR3 comprises 16 residues. Germline V gene lookup returns CDR1 DFQATT and CDR2 SNEGSKA (reference sequence). The CDR3 DNA reads as TGCAGTGCTAGGCCCCGACAAGACGGAAACACCGGGGAGCTGTTTTTT. As protein: CSARPRQDGNTGELFF.

This chain links TRBV6-6 with TRBJ1-5, with D unresolved. V lost 2 bases to trimming and J lost 6 bases, with 5 bases between them. Germline CDR1 reads MNHNY; CDR2 reads SVGAGI (reference sequence). The CDR3 loop spans 12 amino acids. The chain's CDR3 is CASSYGSQPQHF. For the CDR3, the DNA is TGTGCCAGCAGTTACGGGTCTCAGCCCCAGCATTTT.

This chain uses TRBV12-3 or TRBV12-4 with TRBJ2-1, with 16 bases identical to TRBD2. V gave up 1 base and J gave up 14 bases; unmatched junction bases: 5. The CDR3 consists of 15 residues. CDR3 loop: CASSLGGTSGREEFF. The DNA of the CDR3 is TGTGCCAGCAGTTTAGGGGGGACTAGCGGGAGGGAGGAGTTCTTC.

This sequence joins TRBV12-3 or TRBV12-4 and TRBJ2-7; no clear D gene. The V and J ends lost 5 bases and 3 bases respectively, with 17 bases between them. This CDR3 is 15 amino acids long. The DNA of the CDR3 is TGTGCCAGCAGTCCTCCGAGCCGAAAGAACTACGAGCAGTACTTC. Amino acid sequence: CASSPPSRKNYEQYF.

The rearrangement links TRBV10-3 to TRBJ2-1; 14 bases align to TRBD2. The CDR3 runs 18 residues. J lost 8 bases, V lost 6 bases, and 15 bases had no gene match. CDR1 is ENHRY, CDR2 SYGVKD, per germline. The CDR3 DNA reads TGTGCCATCAGAGACCCCATAAGACTAGCGGGGGGGAATGATGAGCAGTTCTTC. Its protein is CAIRDPIRLAGGNDEQFF.

The chain links TRBV29-1 to TRBJ1-3; D call uncertain. CDR3 length: 15 residues. Germline lookup yields CDR1 SQVTM and CDR2 ANQGSEA. The ends were cut back, 3 bases at V and 0 bases at J, with 12 bases in the middle. Written as DNA, the CDR3 is TGCAGCGTTGATTCTGGGTCCGGCTCTGGAAACACCATATATTTT. This codes for CSVDSGSGSGNTIYF.

The CDR3 bases are TGCGCCAGCAGCCAAGATCGGTCAGCTAACTATGGCTACACCTTC. Its protein product is CASSQDRSANYGYTF. The chain links TRBV4-1 to TRBJ1-2; D gene uncertain. This CDR3 is built from 15 residues. V gave up 0 bases and J gave up 0 bases, with 8 bases separating them. The germline V gene encodes CDR1 MGHRA and CDR2 YSYEKL.

The genes are TRBV30 and TRBJ1-5, with D perhaps matching TRBD1 (5 bases). Germline CDR1 GTSNPN, CDR2 SVGIG (reference sequence). The CDR3 sequence is 13 residues long. The V gene lost 1 base and the J gene lost 6 bases, with 10 bases spanning the gap. The CDR3 spells CAWSGQGSQPQHF. CDR3 in DNA: TGTGCCTGGAGTGGTCAGGGAAGTCAGCCCCAGCATTTT.

A note on this clonotype: Germline and junction disagree at one end, which may indicate a read error. The J gene is TRBJ2-1, the V gene TRBV5-1; TRBD1 might be the D (5 bases). The germline V gene encodes CDR1 SGHRS and CDR2 YFSETQ. This CDR3 is built from 16 residues. The DNA for the CDR3 is TGCGCCAGCAGCTTACAGGATTCATCTATCTACTATGAGCAGTTCTTC. This sequence encodes CASSLQDSSIYYEQFF.